A selection of T cell receptor beta chains follows, all from one sample in a study of blood T cell repertoires in COVID-19. TCRdb's copy holds only in-frame clones and misses some; the assay was immunoSEQ multiplex PCR. This repertoire shows 200,000 to 300,000 clones, around nine tenths found once; its top ten account for roughly 2.6%. The sequenced material came from PBMCs or T cells enriched from blood (not recorded which). These receptors were obtained from a woman younger than 30 who had recovered from COVID-19. The CDR3 runs from the conserved cysteine through the conserved F or W. Fields, in order: J gene, D gene, clone size, V gene, CDR3 DNA, CDR3 protein. The D gene is left open where the match is weak. Clone size is given for some rows only: seen once, a few or many times, or a class if the clone is expanded.

>TRBJ2-2|TRBD1|NA|TRBV30
TGTGCCTGGAGCGGCTCCGGGACAGGGACCCGGGAGCTGTTTTTT
CAWSGSGTGTRELFF
>TRBJ2-7|NA|once|TRBV11-2
TGTGCCAGCAGCTTAGCCCTGAGAGGCTACGAGCAGTACTTC
CASSLALRGYEQYF
>TRBJ2-2|TRBD1|many|TRBV9
TGTGCCAGCAGCGACAGGGGGCGGACCGGGGAGCTGTTTTTT
CASSDRGRTGELFF
>TRBJ2-7|NA|NA|TRBV30
TGTGCCTGGAGTCAGAACTACGAGCAGTACTTC
CAWSQNYEQYF
>TRBJ1-6|NA|NA|TRBV7-6
TGTGCCAGCAGCTTAGCGTCAGGGGCGCATTCACCCCTCCACTTT
CASSLASGAHSPLHF
>TRBJ2-7|NA|NA|TRBV27
TGTGCCAGCAGACCAGGCTACTTAGGCGAGCAGTACTTC
CASRPGYLGEQYF
>TRBJ2-1|TRBD2|NA|TRBV27
TGTGCCAGCAGCTCCATCCAAAGCGGGAGAAGAGATGAGCAGTTCTTC
CASSSIQSGRRDEQFF
>TRBJ1-1|TRBD1|many|TRBV6-2/TRBV6-3
TGTGCCAGCAGTTATCGGGGACAGGGCCCTGAAGCTTTCTTT
CASSYRGQGPEAFF
>TRBJ2-1|TRBD2|NA|TRBV2
TGTGCCAGCAAGTCCCTGGTGGTTCGGCGGGAGGGGAACAATGAGCAGTTCTTC
CASKSLVVRREGNNEQFF
>TRBJ1-5|NA|once|TRBV7-8
TGTGCCAGCAGCCACCTAGGTCAGCCCCAGCATTTT
CASSHLGQPQHF
>TRBJ1-6|NA|NA|TRBV5-1
TGCGCCAGCAGCTTGGCCGGTCAGGGTTTTTCACCCCTCCACTTT
CASSLAGQGFSPLHF
>TRBJ2-3|NA|NA|TRBV2
TGTGCCAGCAGCAAAACAGGAATTCGGACAGATACGCAGTATTTT
CASSKTGIRTDTQYF
>TRBJ1-2|TRBD1|NA|TRBV4-1
TGCGCCAGCAGCTTACGACCGACAGGGGATGGCTACACCTTC
CASSLRPTGDGYTF
>TRBJ1-1|TRBD1|NA|TRBV28
TGTGCCAGCAGTATCGACAGGGCGGGCACTGAAGCTTTCTTT
CASSIDRAGTEAFF
>TRBJ1-6|TRBD1|NA|TRBV18
TGTGCCAGCTCACCAAGAGGACAGGGGGCCAAGAATTCACCCCTCCACTTT
CASSPRGQGAKNSPLHF
>TRBJ1-4|TRBD1|NA|TRBV7-2
TGTGCCAGCAGCTCCCAGGGACAGCCTAATGAAAAACTGTTTTTT
CASSSQGQPNEKLFF
>TRBJ2-7|TRBD2|few|TRBV30
TGTGCCTGGAGCCCGGGAGGGCCCCCCGAGCAGTACTTC
CAWSPGGPPEQYF
>TRBJ1-6|NA|NA|TRBV28
TGTGCCAGCAGTGTGAAGGGGAATTCACCCCTCCACTTT
CASSVKGNSPLHF
>TRBJ2-6|TRBD1|NA|TRBV27
TGTGCCAGCTCGAGAGGGGGCAATCGGGCCAACGTCCTGACTTTC
CASSRGGNRANVLTF
>TRBJ1-2|NA|NA|TRBV30
TGTGCCTGGAGTGTACGGGCACTCTCGGGAGGCTACACCTTC
CAWSVRALSGGYTF
>TRBJ1-1|NA|NA|TRBV11-2
TGTGCCAGCAGCTATCGTGAGGGATCCGATGAAGCTTTCTTT
CASSYREGSDEAFF
>TRBJ1-2|NA|NA|TRBV6-5
TGTGCCAGCAGCCAGGGATTTGGCTACACCTTC
CASSQGFGYTF
>TRBJ2-1|NA|NA|TRBV6-5
TGTGCCAGCACCTACGCTCATGAGCAGTTCTTC
CASTYAHEQFF
>TRBJ2-7|NA|NA|TRBV18
TGTGCCAGCTCACCAGCTTCCGGGACACCCTACGAGCAGTACTTC
CASSPASGTPYEQYF
>TRBJ2-7|TRBD1|NA|TRBV6-6
TGTGCCAGCAGTCAAACGGGGGACAGGGCTCCCTACGAGCAGTACTTC
CASSQTGDRAPYEQYF
>TRBJ2-7|TRBD2|NA|TRBV7-6
TGTGCCAGCAGCATCCGTGGTAGTTACGGACTAGCGGGAGGGGGAGGCGAGCAGTACTTC
CASSIRGSYGLAGGGGEQYF
>TRBJ1-1|NA|NA|TRBV7-2
TGTGCCAGCAGCTTACACGTCAGGGCACTTATGAACACTGAAGCTTTCTTT
CASSLHVRALMNTEAFF
>TRBJ2-7|NA|NA|TRBV11-1
TGTGCCAGCAGCGGTCAGGGCCGCTGGGAGCAGTACTTC
CASSGQGRWEQYF